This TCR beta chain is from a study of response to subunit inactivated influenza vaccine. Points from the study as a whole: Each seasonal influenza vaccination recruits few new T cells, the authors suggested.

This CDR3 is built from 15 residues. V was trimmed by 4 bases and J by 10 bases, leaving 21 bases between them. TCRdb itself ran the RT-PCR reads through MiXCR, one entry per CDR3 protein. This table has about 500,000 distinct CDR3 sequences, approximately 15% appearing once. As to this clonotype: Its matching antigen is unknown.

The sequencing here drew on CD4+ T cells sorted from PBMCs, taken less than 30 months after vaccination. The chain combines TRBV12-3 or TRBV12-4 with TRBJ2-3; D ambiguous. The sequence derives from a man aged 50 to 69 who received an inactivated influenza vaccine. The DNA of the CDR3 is TGTGCCAGCAGTTCGAACCTCCCCTGGGTGGTGGCGCAGTATTTT. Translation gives CASSSNLPWVVAQYF.